These T cell receptor beta chains were read from a single sample in a study of HIV-infected children after antiretroviral therapy interruption. In TCRdb, the 3' RACE reads were re-called with MiXCR into one record per CDR3 protein. This table has 30,000 to 50,000 distinct CDR3 sequences, more than 6.5% appearing once. The sequencing here drew on CD45RA+ CD4+ T cells from PBMCs, pooled from several time points, taken from a donor given antiretroviral therapy, either interrupted or continuous. These receptors all come from a pool of human donors with HIV. Both conserved end residues are part of each CDR3. The D gene is left open where the match is weak. Clone size, where shown, is once, few, many, or a class for clones that have expanded.

cdr3_nt	cdr3_aa	v_call	d_call	clone_size	j_call
TGTGCCAGCAGTTATCCTAGCGGGGGGGCCATCACCGGGGAGCTGTTTTTT	CASSYPSGGAITGELFF	TRBV7-8	TRBD2	many	TRBJ2-2
TGTGCCACCAGTGAACCCTGGGACTTCGCGACCCAGTACTTC	CATSEPWDFATQYF	TRBV24-1	-	-	TRBJ2-5
TGCGCCAGCAGCCAACAGCAGGGGGGGGGCGAAGCTTTCTTT	CASSQQQGGGEAFF	TRBV4-3	TRBD1	many	TRBJ1-1
TGTGCCAGCGGTGATGCAGGGGGGAACACCGGGCAGCTCTACTTT	CASGDAGGNTGQLYF	TRBV6-6	-	once	TRBJ2-2
TGTGCCAGCAGCGTCAGGGGGCCCCTAAGCTCCTACAATGAGCAGTTCTTC	CASSVRGPLSSYNEQFF	TRBV9	TRBD1	many	TRBJ2-1
TGTGCCAGCAGCTTAGGGGGGGGCCTCAGAGAGACCCAGTACTTC	CASSLGGGLRETQYF	TRBV7-7	-	many	TRBJ2-5
TGTGCCAGCAGTGGCAGGAGGGGCTCTCAAGAGACCCAGTACTTC	CASSGRRGSQETQYF	TRBV28	-	-	TRBJ2-5
TGTGCCAGCAGCTTACGCAACAGGGTCCACTCTGGGGCCAACGTCCTGACTTTC	CASSLRNRVHSGANVLTF	TRBV7-2	-	many	TRBJ2-6
TGTGCCAGCACCTCCCACCAGGTCCAGGTGGGGGATACGCAGTATTTT	CASTSHQVQVGDTQYF	TRBV28	-	many	TRBJ2-3
TGCAGTGCTAGAGAGGTCCGGTGGCTGAACACTGAAGCTTTCTTT	CSAREVRWLNTEAFF	TRBV20-1	-	many	TRBJ1-1
TGTGCCAGCAACGGGACAGGGTCTAGTGCAGAAACGCTGTATTTT	CASNGTGSSAETLYF	TRBV19	TRBD1	medium-sized	TRBJ2-3
TGTGCCAGCAGCTTGGGGCGGGGCGTCGAGCAGTTCTTC	CASSLGRGVEQFF	TRBV5-4	-	many	TRBJ2-1
TGTGCCAGCAGCCCCAGGGGTGGTGAAAAACTGTTTTTT	CASSPRGGEKLFF	TRBV7-9	-	-	TRBJ1-4
TGTGCCAGCAGCCGAAGGACTAGCGGGGGGAGCCCCCACGAGCAGTACTTC	CASSRRTSGGSPHEQYF	TRBV7-2	TRBD2	-	TRBJ2-7
TGTGCCACCAGTGATTCAAGCCCTGGCCGATCGTCCTACGAGCAGTACTTC	CATSDSSPGRSSYEQYF	TRBV24-1	-	many	TRBJ2-7
TGTGCCAGCAGTTCCCCAGGGACTGGCAATCAGCCCCAGCATTTT	CASSSPGTGNQPQHF	TRBV28	-	many	TRBJ1-5
TGTGCCAGCAGCCAACCGGACAGGGCTTATGGCTACACCTTC	CASSQPDRAYGYTF	TRBV3-1	TRBD1	many	TRBJ1-2
TGTGCCAGCAGCCCCGGGACAGCCACCTCTAACTATGGCTACACCTTC	CASSPGTATSNYGYTF	TRBV4-2	TRBD1	many	TRBJ1-2
TGTGCCAGCACTGAAACCCAAAGACATCTCGTCAGCCCCAATCAGCCCCAGCATTTT	CASTETQRHLVSPNQPQHF	TRBV28	-	-	TRBJ1-5
TGTGCCAGCTGGGCGACAGTCAGCTCCTACAATGAGCAGTTCTTC	CASWATVSSYNEQFF	TRBV6-5	-	many	TRBJ2-1
TGTGCCAGCAGTTGGACTAGCGGCTCCTACGAGCAGTACTTC	CASSWTSGSYEQYF	TRBV12-3/TRBV12-4	TRBD2	-	TRBJ2-7
TGTGCCAGCAGCCGGAAGACTTGGTGGGGGGATCAGCCCCAGCATTTT	CASSRKTWWGDQPQHF	TRBV5-6	-	few	TRBJ1-5
TGTGCCAGCAGCCAAGGGGGACAAATATATAATTCACCCCTCCACTTT	CASSQGGQIYNSPLHF	TRBV3-1	-	many	TRBJ1-6
TGCGCCCGACCCAGGACTGCCTACGAGCAGTACTTC	CARPRTAYEQYF	TRBV4-1	-	many	TRBJ2-7
TGTGCCAGCAGCGATCACAATTGGCAGTACTTC	CASSDHNWQYF	TRBV5-6	-	many	TRBJ2-7
TGTGCCACCAGTGATAGGACAGCCGTTCCTGGGGCCAACGTCCTGACTTTC	CATSDRTAVPGANVLTF	TRBV24-1	-	-	TRBJ2-6
TGTGCCAGCAGTTACCGGGGGACTAGCGGGAGTTACAATGAGCAGTTCTTC	CASSYRGTSGSYNEQFF	TRBV6-5	TRBD2	-	TRBJ2-1
TGTGCCAGCTCGACAACCGGCACAGATACGCAGTATTTT	CASSTTGTDTQYF	TRBV18	-	many	TRBJ2-3
TGTGCCAGCAGACCACAGGGGGCAACAGAGACCCAGTACTTC	CASRPQGATETQYF	TRBV2	TRBD1	-	TRBJ2-5
TGTGCCAGCACTGTGGGGGTCTCTGGAAACACCATATATTTT	CASTVGVSGNTIYF	TRBV12-3/TRBV12-4	-	many	TRBJ1-3
TGCAGTGCTATGGGGGGCCTGTTAGAGACCCAGTACTTC	CSAMGGLLETQYF	TRBV20-1	-	many	TRBJ2-5
TGTGCCAGCAGCCAAGCAATTTTAACTAGCGGGGGATCCTACGAGCAGTACTTC	CASSQAILTSGGSYEQYF	TRBV4-2	TRBD2	many	TRBJ2-7
TGCAGCGTTGGTCGCGGGGGGGGATCCTACAATGAGCAGTTCTTC	CSVGRGGGSYNEQFF	TRBV29-1	TRBD2	many	TRBJ2-1
TGTGCCAGCAGTCCCCAGGGGAACAATCAGCCCCAGCATTTT	CASSPQGNNQPQHF	TRBV6-6	-	many	TRBJ1-5
TGTGCCAGCAGTGAATTCTGGGGCACCGGGGAGCTGTTTTTT	CASSEFWGTGELFF	TRBV25-1	-	-	TRBJ2-2